A selection of T cell receptor beta chains follows, all from one sample in a study of PD-1 blockade in classical Hodgkin lymphoma. Some clones are missing from TCRdb's copy, which holds only in-frame ones; the method was immunoSEQ multiplex PCR. The table has 14,000 to 15,000 clones, roughly 68% seen once. Sequencing used peripheral blood mononuclear cells (PBMCs), obtained at baseline. The receptors were gathered from a human donor with classical Hodgkin lymphoma. Both conserved end residues are part of each CDR3. The D gene is left open where the match is weak. The size of a clone is reported for some rows only, either as once, few or many, or as a class for expanded clones.

d_call,v_call,j_call,clone_size,cdr3_nt,cdr3_aa
TRBD1,TRBV27,TRBJ2-1,NA,TGTGCCAGCAGTTTATCACTCGGACAGGGGGCCGGTGAGCAGTTCTTC,CASSLSLGQGAGEQFF
NA,TRBV29-1,TRBJ2-1,NA,TGCAGCGTCGGGACCCGGAGCAATGAGCAGTTCTTC,CSVGTRSNEQFF
TRBD2,TRBV7-8,TRBJ2-1,NA,TGTGCCAGCAGCTTAGGAGGTAGCGGGAGGCCCCTCTACAATGAGCAGTTCTTC,CASSLGGSGRPLYNEQFF
NA,TRBV6-4,TRBJ1-1,NA,TGTGCCAGCAGTGAGACAGGGAACACTGAAGCTTTCTTT,CASSETGNTEAFF
TRBD1,TRBV5-1,TRBJ2-7,few,TGCGCCAGCAGCACTGGACAGGGTCAATACGAGCAGTACTTC,CASSTGQGQYEQYF
NA,TRBV5-1,TRBJ2-2,NA,TGCGCCAGCAGCTTGGCCGGTCTAGAGTGGGACACCGGGGAGCTGTTTTTT,CASSLAGLEWDTGELFF
TRBD1,TRBV7-3,TRBJ2-7,NA,TGTGCCAGCAGCGGCCGACAGGGACCCTACGAGCAGTACTTC,CASSGRQGPYEQYF
TRBD1,TRBV4-1,TRBJ1-1,NA,TGCGCCAGCAGCCAAGCCCGGGACAGGGGGCATGAGGAGGCTGAAGCTTTCTTT,CASSQARDRGHEEAEAFF
TRBD1,TRBV19,TRBJ2-7,NA,TGTGCCAGTAGTATCGGGACAGGGGACTACGAGCAGTACTTC,CASSIGTGDYEQYF
NA,TRBV27,TRBJ2-3,few,TGTGCCAGCAGTTTACTCACCCCCGGAGGTACGCAGTATTTT,CASSLLTPGGTQYF
NA,TRBV18,TRBJ1-4,NA,TGTGCCAGCTCCCGTGGAGGGACTAATGAAAAACTGTTTTTT,CASSRGGTNEKLFF
TRBD2,TRBV7-9,TRBJ2-7,NA,TGTGCCAGCAGCTTAGCTAGAGGACTAGCGGCAACCTACGAGCAGTACTTC,CASSLARGLAATYEQYF
NA,TRBV28,TRBJ2-7,NA,TGTGCCAGCACTGAATCGGGACTCGAATCCTACGAGCAGTACTTC,CASTESGLESYEQYF
NA,TRBV9,TRBJ2-3,NA,TGTGCCAGCAGCAAACCCCAGGGACTCACAGATACGCAGTATTTT,CASSKPQGLTDTQYF
NA,TRBV2,TRBJ1-5,NA,TGTGCCAGCAGTACTCACAGGGACCAGCCCCAGCATTTT,CASSTHRDQPQHF
TRBD1,TRBV7-9,TRBJ2-7,NA,TGTGCCAGCAGCTCTAGGGACAGGACCTACGAGCAGTACTTC,CASSSRDRTYEQYF
TRBD2,TRBV4-1,TRBJ2-7,NA,TGCGCCAGCAGCCCTCTTACTAGCGGGAGATACGAGCAGTACTTC,CASSPLTSGRYEQYF